This T cell receptor beta chain was sequenced in a study of shared clonotypes between healthy human individuals. It was at deep level that the assay was run. Libraries were prepared by immunoSEQ multiplex PCR; TCRdb keeps only in-frame clonotypes and omits some of them. Of 550,000 to 650,000 clones in the sample, 96% are singletons; the top ten hold 0.11%. A remark on this clone: What it binds is unknown.

Overall study results and limits: Non-shared clonotypes showed lower generation probabilities than clonotypes common to all four donors.

Trimming left V 4 bases short and J 8 bases short, with 14 bases between. In germline, CDR1 is MDHEN, CDR2 SYDVKM. The CDR3 length is 14 residues. The naive CD8 population came from CD45RO-negative cells selected for CCR7, without terminally differentiated effector memory CD45RA+ cells. All of the donors resided in Nashville, Tennessee, and each was a Caucasian adult. V gene TRBV28 combines with J gene TRBJ1-4; D is unresolved. The sequence was collected from a woman in her twenties or thirties in good health. Source material: naive CD8+ T cells sorted from blood. The CDR3 bases are TGTGCCAGCAGTTCCCAGAGGGATTGGGAAAAACTGTTTTTT. It translates to CASSSQRDWEKLFF.